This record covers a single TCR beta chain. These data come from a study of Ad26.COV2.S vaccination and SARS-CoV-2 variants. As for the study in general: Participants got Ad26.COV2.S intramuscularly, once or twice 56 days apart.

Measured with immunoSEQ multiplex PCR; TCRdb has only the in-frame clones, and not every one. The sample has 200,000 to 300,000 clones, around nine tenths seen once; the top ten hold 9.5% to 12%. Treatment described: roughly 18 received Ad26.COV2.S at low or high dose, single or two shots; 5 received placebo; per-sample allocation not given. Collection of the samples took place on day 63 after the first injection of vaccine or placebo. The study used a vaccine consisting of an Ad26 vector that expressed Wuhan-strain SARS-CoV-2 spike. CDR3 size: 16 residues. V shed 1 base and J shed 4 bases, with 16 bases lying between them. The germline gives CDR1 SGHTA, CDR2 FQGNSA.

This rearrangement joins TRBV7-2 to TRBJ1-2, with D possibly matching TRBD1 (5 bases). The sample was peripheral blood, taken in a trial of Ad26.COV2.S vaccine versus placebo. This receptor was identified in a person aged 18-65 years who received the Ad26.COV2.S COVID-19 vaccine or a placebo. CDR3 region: CASSLDGAGESYGYTF. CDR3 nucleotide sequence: TGTGCCAGCAGCTTAGATGGGGCCGGGGAGAGCTATGGCTACACCTTC.